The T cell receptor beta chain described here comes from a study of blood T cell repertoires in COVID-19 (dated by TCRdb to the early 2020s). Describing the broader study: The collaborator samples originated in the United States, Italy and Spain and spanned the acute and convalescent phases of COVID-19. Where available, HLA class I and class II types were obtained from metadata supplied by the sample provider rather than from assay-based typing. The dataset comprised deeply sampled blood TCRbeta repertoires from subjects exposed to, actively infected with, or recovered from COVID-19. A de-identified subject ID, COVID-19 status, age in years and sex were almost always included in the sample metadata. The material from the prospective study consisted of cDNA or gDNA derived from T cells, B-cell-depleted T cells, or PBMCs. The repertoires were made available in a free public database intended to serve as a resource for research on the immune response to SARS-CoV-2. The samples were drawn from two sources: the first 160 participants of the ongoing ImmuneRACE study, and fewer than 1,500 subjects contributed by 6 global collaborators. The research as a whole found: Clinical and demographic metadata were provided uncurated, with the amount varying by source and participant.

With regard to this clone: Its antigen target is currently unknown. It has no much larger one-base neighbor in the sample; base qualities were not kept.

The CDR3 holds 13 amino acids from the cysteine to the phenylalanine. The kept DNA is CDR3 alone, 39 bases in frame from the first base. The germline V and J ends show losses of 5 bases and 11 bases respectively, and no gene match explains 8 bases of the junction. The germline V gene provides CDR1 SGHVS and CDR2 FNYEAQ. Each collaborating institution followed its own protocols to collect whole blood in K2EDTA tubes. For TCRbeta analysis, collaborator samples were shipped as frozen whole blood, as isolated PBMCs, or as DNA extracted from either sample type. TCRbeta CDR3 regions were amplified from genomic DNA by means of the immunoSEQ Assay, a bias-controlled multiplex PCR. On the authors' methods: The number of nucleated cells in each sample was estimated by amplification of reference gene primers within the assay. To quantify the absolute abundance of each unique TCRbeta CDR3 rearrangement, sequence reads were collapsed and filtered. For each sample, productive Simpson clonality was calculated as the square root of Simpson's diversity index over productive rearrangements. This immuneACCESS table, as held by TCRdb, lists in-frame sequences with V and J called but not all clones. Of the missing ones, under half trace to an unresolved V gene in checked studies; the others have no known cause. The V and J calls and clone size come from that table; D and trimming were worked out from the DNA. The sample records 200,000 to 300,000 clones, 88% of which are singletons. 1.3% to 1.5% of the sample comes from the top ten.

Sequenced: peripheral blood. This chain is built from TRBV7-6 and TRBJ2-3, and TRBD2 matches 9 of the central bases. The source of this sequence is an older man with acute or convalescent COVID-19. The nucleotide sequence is TGTGCCAGCAGCCCCTATAGCGGGGGAGGGCAGTATTTT. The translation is CASSPYSGGGQYF. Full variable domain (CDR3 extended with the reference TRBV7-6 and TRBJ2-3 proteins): GAGVSQSPRYKVTKRGQDVALRCDPISGHVSLYWYRQALGQGPEFLTYFNYEAQQDKSGLPNDRFSAERPEGSISTLTIQRTEQRDSAMYRCASSPYSGGGQYFGPGTRLTVL.